The 10 T cell receptor beta chains given below trace back to one sample, sequenced in a study of T cell repertoires in cytomegalovirus infection. These receptors are not linked to any known antigen. TCRdb analysed the reads with MiXCR anew, one entry per CDR3 protein. This sample has roughly 500,000 distinct CDR3 sequences, with 25% to 35% found just once. Sequenced here: cultured PBMCs, sampled from culture after CMV antigen stimulation. The receptors come from a human donor in good health (CMV status not recorded). Some clones in this sample may be carry-over from other donors' samples.

This clonotype showed up just a few times. The J gene is TRBJ2-3, the V gene TRBV12-3 or TRBV12-4; D may be TRBD2 (5 bases). The CDR3 spans 14 residues. V lost 7 bases and J lost 0, with 11 bases in between. The DNA of the CDR3 is TGTGCCAGCACCCGGACTTTCAGCACAGATACGCAGTATTTT. Translating it yields CASTRTFSTDTQYF.

V usage is TRBV6-5 and J usage is TRBJ2-1; unclear D gene. Between the trimmed V and J ends, which lost 5 bases and 2 bases, there was a span of 4 bases. Germline CDR1 and CDR2: MNHEY and SVGAGI. The CDR3 extends over 12 amino acids. DNA of the CDR3: TGTGCCAGCAGTAATACCTACAATGAGCAGTTCTTC. As protein: CASSNTYNEQFF.

The rearrangement links TRBV7-9 to TRBJ2-7, with D possibly called TRBD1 or TRBD2 (5 bases each). The CDR3 covers 16 residues. Germline CDR1 is SEHNR and CDR2 is FQNEAQ (reference sequence). The ends were cut back, 3 bases at V and 7 bases at J, with 22 bases in the middle. The chain's CDR3 is CASSFGASRALKEQYF. DNA of the CDR3: TGTGCCAGCAGCTTCGGGGCCAGCCGGGCCTTAAAGGAGCAGTACTTC. Filled out from reference TRBV7-9 and TRBJ2-7, the complete variable domain reads DTGVSQNPRHKITKRGQNVTFRCDPISEHNRLYWYRQTLGQGPEFLTYFQNEAQLEKSRLLSDRFSAERPKGSFSTLEIQRTEQGDSAMYLCASSFGASRALKEQYFGPGTRLTVT.

This clonotype was seen ten or more times. J is TRBJ2-1 and V is TRBV7-2, with D unclear. Germline values: CDR1 SGHTA, CDR2 FQGNSA. V was pared by 4 bases and J by 8 bases, with 12 bases between. The CDR3 has 13 residues. In nucleotides, the CDR3 is TGTGCCAGCAGCTCGGGCGTGGGCGATGAGCAGTTCTTC. Amino acid sequence: CASSSGVGDEQFF.

J is TRBJ2-3 and V is TRBV3-1; 7 bases agree with TRBD1. CDR3 length equals 14 residues. V lost 4 bases, J lost 6 bases, and 7 bases stayed unmatched. Germline-derived CDR1 and CDR2 are LGHDT and YNNKEL (reference sequence). The CDR3 is CASSPGQPGDTQYF. The CDR3 nucleotides are TGTGCCAGCAGCCCGGGACAGCCGGGCGATACGCAGTATTTT.

This clonotype was seen repeatedly, ten times or more. This chain links TRBV7-2 with TRBJ2-3; possible D gene TRBD2, 6 bases. The CDR3 contains 15 residues. With 4 bases removed from V and 0 bases from J, the gap between germline ends came to 11 bases. Germline values: CDR1 SGHTA, CDR2 FQGNSA. The CDR3 sequence is CASSSGSGSTDTQYF. The DNA for the CDR3 is TGTGCCAGCAGCTCTGGAAGCGGGAGCACAGATACGCAGTATTTT.

This clonotype was counted between two and nine times. CDR3 sequence reads: CASSEETGERRTDTQYF. DNA for the CDR3: TGTGCCAGCAGTGAAGAAACCGGGGAAAGGCGCACAGATACGCAGTATTTT. The chain is built from TRBV28 and TRBJ2-3; the D gene is possibly TRBD2 (5 bases). Per germline, CDR1 MDHEN and CDR2 SYDVKM. Trimming shortened V by 5 bases and J by 1 base, and 19 bases separated the two germline ends. The CDR3 loop spans 17 amino acids.

The genes are TRBV19 and TRBJ2-3; D ambiguous. CDR1 is LNHDA, CDR2 SQIVND, per germline (reference sequence). This CDR3 comprises 11 residues. Trimming removed 10 bases at V and 2 bases at J, with 7 bases between. Written as DNA, the CDR3 is TGTGCCACCGCGGACACAGATACGCAGTATTTT. Translation gives CATADTDTQYF.

The chain combines TRBV7-2 with TRBJ1-6; maybe TRBD1 (5 bases). Trimming removed 1 base at V and 9 bases at J, with 13 bases between. Germline-derived CDR1 and CDR2 are SGHTA and FQGNSA. The CDR3 consists of 15 residues. The CDR3 DNA reads as TGTGCCAGCAGCTTAGTGGGGGGACTCTCTTCACCCCTCCACTTT. This gives the protein CASSLVGGLSSPLHF.

This chain uses TRBV28 with TRBJ1-2, with 7 nucleotides matching TRBD1. This CDR3 contains 17 residues. The V gene end was trimmed by 3 bases and the J gene end by 4 bases; junction bases not matched to a gene: 14. Germline V CDR1 and CDR2: MDHEN, SYDVKM. The CDR3 nucleotides are TGTGCCAGCAGTTTCGTGGGCAGGGGGGAAGGGGGCTATGGCTACACCTTC. Amino acids: CASSFVGRGEGGYGYTF.